Below, 29 T cell receptor beta chains from the same sample are listed, as sequenced in a study of memory CD4+ T cells and cytomegalovirus serostatus. The sort gate was single viable CD3+CD4+CD8-CD45RO+ cells for memory CD4+ T cells. The data were produced by immunoSEQ multiplex PCR, yet TCRdb's version contains in-frame clones alone and is incomplete. In the table there are around 45,000 clones, 74% of which are singletons. Material for sequencing was memory CD4+ T cells from blood. All receptors derive from an adult in good health and CMV-seropositive.

The CDR3 sequence is CASSFTGGRDNEQFF. The CDR3 DNA follows: TGTGCCAGCAGTTTTACGGGGGGCCGCGACAATGAGCAGTTCTTC. This chain links TRBV27 with TRBJ2-1; D may be TRBD2 (7 bases). Trimming removed 3 bases from V and 5 bases from J, with 14 bases in between. The CDR3 runs 15 residues. Germline V gene lookup returns CDR1 MNHEY and CDR2 SMNVEV (reference sequence).

V usage is TRBV19 and J usage is TRBJ1-3; no clear D. The length of the CDR3 is 17 residues. Germline V lookup: CDR1 LNHDA, CDR2 SQIVND (reference sequence). V gave up 5 bases and J gave up 0 bases, with 17 bases separating them. The CDR3 here is CASSVRGGSSSGNTIYF. The CDR3 bases are TGTGCCAGTAGTGTACGGGGTGGATCGAGCTCTGGAAACACCATATATTTT.

The chain carries TRBV7-9 and TRBJ1-3; tentatively, D is TRBD1 (6 bases). From germline, CDR1 is SEHNR and CDR2 FQNEAQ (reference sequence). CDR3 length equals 15 residues. V gave up 5 bases and J gave up 0 bases, with 11 bases separating them. CDR3: CASSTRDNSGNTIYF. Written as DNA, the CDR3 is TGTGCCAGCAGCACCCGGGACAACTCTGGAAACACCATATATTTT.

The chain has TRBV7-8 and TRBJ2-2; perhaps TRBD1 as D (5 bases). Germline V lookup: CDR1 SGHVS, CDR2 FQNEAQ. The germline V and J ends were trimmed by 4 bases and 1 base, with 7 bases remaining between them. The CDR3 has 14 amino acids. This CDR3 reads CASSYDRNTGELFF. CDR3 nucleotides: TGTGCCAGCAGCTACGACAGGAACACCGGGGAGCTGTTTTTT.

This clone has a single count. The rearrangement uses TRBV5-1 and TRBJ2-5; D is uncertain. Germline V gene lookup returns CDR1 SGHRS and CDR2 YFSETQ. This CDR3 has 13 residues. The ends were cut back, 2 bases at V and 0 bases at J, with 5 bases in the middle. The CDR3 is CASSFTYQETQYF. DNA for the CDR3: TGCGCCAGCAGCTTTACGTACCAAGAGACCCAGTACTTC.

This clone was counted once. The J gene is TRBJ1-5, the V gene TRBV4-2, with 9 bases aligning to TRBD1. Trimming cost V 5 bases and J 7 bases; bases outside gene matches: 15. The germline CDR1 and CDR2 sequences are LGHNA and YNFKEQ. The CDR3 has 17 amino acids. CDR3 DNA sequence: TGTGCCAGCAGCTCGCTTGGATCGGGACAGGGTGGGCAGCCCCAGCATTTT. Its protein product is CASSSLGSGQGGQPQHF.

The rearrangement joins TRBV10-3 to TRBJ2-7; 9 bases map to TRBD1. The length of the CDR3 is 14 residues. CDR1 and CDR2 from the germline V gene are ENHRY and SYGVKD. The V segment lost 6 bases and the J segment 9 bases; nucleotides outside the gene matches: 12. The CDR3: CAISTGTGSPGQYF. Written as DNA, the CDR3 is TGTGCCATCAGCACCGGGACAGGGTCCCCTGGGCAGTACTTC.

This clone was found a few times. This chain connects TRBV27 to TRBJ1-1; maybe TRBD1 (6 bases). V lost 3 bases and J 11 bases, leaving 16 bases between the germline ends. The CDR3 is made up of 13 amino acids. From germline, CDR1 is MNHEY and CDR2 SMNVEV (reference sequence). CDR3 in amino acids: CASSLRGNRLAFF. CDR3 DNA: TGTGCCAGCAGTTTGAGGGGGAACAGACTTGCTTTCTTT.

This clone showed up just once. The CDR3 loop reads CASSFDRKGGGYTF. The CDR3 bases are TGTGCCAGCAGTTTTGACCGAAAAGGGGGTGGCTACACCTTC. The genes are TRBV6-6 and TRBJ1-2; possibly TRBD1 for D (6 bases). Trimming took 4 bases from V and 7 from J, leaving 16 bases between them. Per the germline V gene, CDR1 is MNHNY and CDR2 is SVGAGI (reference sequence). The CDR3 is 14 residues long.

V gene TRBV5-1 combines with J gene TRBJ1-1; D call uncertain. The CDR3 length is 15 residues. Germline V gene lookup returns CDR1 SGHRS and CDR2 YFSETQ. Deletions cut 0 bases from V and 6 bases from J, with 15 bases between. CDR3 loop: CASSLVAGGIAEAFF. The CDR3 bases are TGCGCCAGCAGCTTGGTGGCGGGTGGTATCGCTGAAGCTTTCTTT. Based on the CDR3 plus reference TRBV5-1 and TRBJ1-1, the full variable domain is KAGVTQTPRYLIKTRGQQVTLSCSPISGHRSVSWYQQTPGQGLQFLFEYFSETQRNKGNFPGRFSGRQFSNSRSEMNVSTLELGDSALYLCASSLVAGGIAEAFFGQGTRLTVV.

On this clone: At one of its ends the junction is not consistent with the germline gene, which may arise from a read error. V is TRBV6-1 and J is TRBJ1-2, with 7 bases that match TRBD1. There are 14 residues in the CDR3. Germline lookup yields CDR1 MNHNS and CDR2 SASEGT. The CDR3: CASGETSTGYGYTF. The CDR3 coding sequence is TGTGCCAGCGGTGAAACCTCGACAGGGTATGGCTACACCTTC.

The V and J genes are TRBV10-2 and TRBJ1-1; 10 nucleotides align to TRBD1. The CDR3 covers 14 residues. Germline CDR1 is WSHSY and CDR2 is SAAADI. Trimming removed 6 bases from V and 5 bases from J; junction bases left unmatched: 6. The CDR3 spells CASRDRGRNTEAFF. The CDR3 region has the DNA TGCGCCAGCAGAGACAGGGGGCGGAATACTGAAGCTTTCTTT.

As regards this clone: This same CDR3 is encoded by further DNA sequences in the sample. The chain employs TRBV9 and TRBJ2-7; perhaps D is TRBD1 or TRBD2 (5 bases each). The CDR3 totals 14 residues. Between the trimmed V and J ends, which lost 0 bases and 0 bases, there was a span of 7 bases. Germline CDR1 SGDLS, CDR2 YYNGEE. The CDR3 bases are TGTGCCAGCAGCGTAGCTGGGACCTCCTACGAGCAGTACTTC. Protein: CASSVAGTSYEQYF.

The chain has TRBV19 and TRBJ1-4; 8 bases align to TRBD1. Germline CDR1 and CDR2: LNHDA and SQIVND (reference sequence). With V trimmed by 6 bases and J by 4 bases, 13 bases remained unmatched. CDR3 length: 17 amino acids. DNA for the CDR3: TGTGCCAGTAGCCGCAAACCCCCAGGGGGCGATAATGAAAAACTGTTTTTT. Its translation is CASSRKPPGGDNEKLFF.

This rearrangement joins TRBV6-6 to TRBJ2-5; D could derive from TRBD1 or TRBD2 (5 bases each). V was cut by 2 bases and J by 5 bases, with 18 bases left in between. Germline CDR1 is MNHNY and CDR2 is SVGAGI (reference sequence). The CDR3 runs to 16 residues. The CDR3 protein is CASSYDAVGGRETQYF. The CDR3 DNA is TGTGCCAGCAGTTACGACGCGGTTGGGGGAAGGGAGACCCAGTACTTC.

The genes are TRBV19 and TRBJ1-1; 11 bases map to TRBD1. The germline V gene encodes CDR1 LNHDA and CDR2 SQIVND (reference sequence). CDR3 length: 16 residues. V shed 5 bases and J 5 bases; nucleotides not matched to a gene: 10. CDR3 sequence (DNA): TGTGCCAGTAGTCGGGACAGGGGGGGCGGCGGGACTGAAGCTTTCTTT. Its translation is CASSRDRGGGGTEAFF. Full variable domain (remainder filled in from reference TRBV19 and TRBJ1-1): DGGITQSPKYLFRKEGQNVTLSCEQNLNHDAMYWYRQDPGQGLRLIYYSQIVNDFQKGDIAEGYSVSREKKESFPLTVTSAQKNPTAFYLCASSRDRGGGGTEAFFGQGTRLTVV.

The V and J genes are TRBV6-6 and TRBJ1-1; D call uncertain. V was shortened by 6 bases and J by 1 base, with 9 bases between the two germline ends. Germline values: CDR1 MNHNY, CDR2 SVGAGI (reference sequence). The CDR3 sequence is 13 residues long. The CDR3 region is CASSSDGNTEAFF. The CDR3 DNA is TGTGCCAGCAGCAGCGACGGGAACACTGAAGCTTTCTTT.

The chain carries TRBV2 and TRBJ2-5; no reliable D call. The germline V and J ends were trimmed by 1 base and 9 bases, with 9 bases remaining between them. The CDR3 is made up of 12 amino acids. Germline V gene lookup returns CDR1 SNHLY and CDR2 FYNNEI. This CDR3 reads CASSEGSGAQYF. The DNA for the CDR3 is TGTGCCAGCAGTGAAGGGAGTGGAGCCCAGTACTTC.

The chain employs TRBV2 and TRBJ1-4, with 9 bases lining up with TRBD1. CDR1 and CDR2 from the germline V gene are SNHLY and FYNNEI. The CDR3 is made up of 14 amino acids. V shed 9 bases, J shed 7 bases, and the junction held 9 bases outside the gene matches. Here the CDR3 reads CARSLGQGVEKLFF. CDR3 DNA sequence: TGTGCCAGATCACTGGGACAGGGCGTTGAAAAACTGTTTTTT.

J is TRBJ2-2 and V is TRBV5-6, with 10 bases lining up with TRBD1. Germline V gene data show CDR1 as SGHDT and CDR2 as YYEEEE. Trimming cost V 5 bases and J 4 bases; bases outside gene matches: 5. The CDR3 spans 15 residues. CDR3 protein: CASSTGTGATGELFF. CDR3 DNA sequence: TGTGCCAGCAGTACCGGGACAGGGGCCACCGGGGAGCTGTTTTTT. The full variable domain, with the rest looked up from reference TRBV5-6 and TRBJ2-2, is DAGVTQSPTHLIKTRGQQVTLRCSPKSGHDTVSWYQQALGQGPQFIFQYYEEEERQRGNFPDRFSGHQFPNYSSELNVNALLLGDSALYLCASSTGTGATGELFFGEGSRLTVL.

The chain has TRBV6-1 and TRBJ2-3; D might be TRBD1 (6 bases). This CDR3 comprises 15 residues. The germline gives CDR1 MNHNS, CDR2 SASEGT. V was pared by 3 bases and J by 1 base, with 11 bases between. The CDR3 loop reads CASSDAAGGTDTQYF. The CDR3 DNA sequence: TGTGCCAGCAGTGACGCGGCAGGGGGCACAGATACGCAGTATTTT.

This clone occurred a few times. The J gene is TRBJ2-7, the V gene TRBV19; possibly TRBD2 for D (6 bases). V lost 5 bases and J lost 6, with 11 bases in between. This CDR3 is built from 12 residues. Per germline, CDR1 LNHDA and CDR2 SQIVND (reference sequence). CDR3 region: CASSPRDAEQYF. The CDR3 DNA sequence: TGTGCCAGTAGTCCGCGGGACGCCGAGCAGTACTTC.

The CDR3 loop is CASSPRDHSWNYGYTF. As DNA, the CDR3 is TGTGCCAGTAGTCCCAGGGACCACTCGTGGAACTATGGCTACACCTTC. The genes are TRBV19 and TRBJ1-2; possible D gene TRBD1, 5 bases. Germline V gene lookup returns CDR1 LNHDA and CDR2 SQIVND (reference sequence). Trimming removed 5 bases at V and 2 bases at J, with 18 bases between. The CDR3 is made up of 16 amino acids. The full variable domain, rest sourced from reference TRBV19 and TRBJ1-2, is DGGITQSPKYLFRKEGQNVTLSCEQNLNHDAMYWYRQDPGQGLRLIYYSQIVNDFQKGDIAEGYSVSREKKESFPLTVTSAQKNPTAFYLCASSPRDHSWNYGYTFGSGTRLTVV.

This clone was found a few times. V is TRBV18 and J is TRBJ1-6, with TRBD1 matching over 8 bases. This CDR3 is built from 15 residues. Germline CDR1 KGHSH, CDR2 LQKENI. The V gene end was trimmed by 6 bases and the J gene end by 10 bases; junction bases not matched to a gene: 11. Here the CDR3 reads CASSRTGREVSPLHF. CDR3 nucleotides: TGTGCCAGCTCCCGGACAGGGAGGGAGGTGTCACCCCTCCACTTT.

The chain's CDR3 is CASSVVERGGYTF. In DNA form, the CDR3 reads TGTGCCAGCAGCGTGGTAGAGCGCGGGGGCTACACCTTC. The chain carries TRBV7-2 and TRBJ1-2; D is unresolved. Trimming removed 5 bases from V and 8 bases from J, with 15 bases in between. Germline assignment: CDR1 SGHTA and CDR2 FQGNSA. CDR3 length equals 13 residues.

V usage is TRBV7-8 and J usage is TRBJ1-1, with D possibly matching TRBD1 (5 bases). Per germline, CDR1 SGHVS and CDR2 FQNEAQ. V lost 2 bases to trimming and J lost 5 bases, with 9 bases between them. The CDR3 runs to 13 residues. The CDR3 DNA sequence: TGTGCCAGCAGCTTACGGGGGAGGACTGAAGCTTTCTTT. It specifies CASSLRGRTEAFF.

The sample holds a few counts of this clone. The rearrangement joins TRBV7-9 to TRBJ2-1; D remains unclear. The germline CDR1 and CDR2 sequences are SEHNR and FQNEAQ (reference sequence). The V gene lost 5 bases and the J gene lost 8 bases, with 13 bases spanning the gap. CDR3 length equals 13 residues. CDR3 sequence: CASSPQGTDEQFF. CDR3 DNA sequence: TGTGCCAGCAGCCCCCAAGGCACAGATGAGCAGTTCTTC.

The V call is TRBV27, the J call TRBJ1-5; D possibly corresponds to TRBD1 (5 bases). Looked up from germline, CDR1 is MNHEY and CDR2 is SMNVEV (reference sequence). The V and J ends lost 5 bases and 0 bases respectively, with 11 bases between them. This CDR3 comprises 15 residues. Written as DNA, the CDR3 is TGTGCCAGCAGTCTAACGAGGGGTAGCAATCAGCCCCAGCATTTT. The encoded protein is CASSLTRGSNQPQHF.

This clone was observed once. This chain joins TRBV5-4 and TRBJ2-2; D perhaps matches TRBD1 (7 bases). Between the trimmed V and J ends, which lost 4 bases and 0 bases, there was a span of 16 bases. CDR3 length equals 17 residues. CDR1 and CDR2 from the germline V gene are SGHNT and YYREEE (reference sequence). In nucleotides, the CDR3 is TGTGCCAGCAGCCCTTCGGGCGGGACAGCGAACACCGGGGAGCTGTTTTTT. It translates to CASSPSGGTANTGELFF.